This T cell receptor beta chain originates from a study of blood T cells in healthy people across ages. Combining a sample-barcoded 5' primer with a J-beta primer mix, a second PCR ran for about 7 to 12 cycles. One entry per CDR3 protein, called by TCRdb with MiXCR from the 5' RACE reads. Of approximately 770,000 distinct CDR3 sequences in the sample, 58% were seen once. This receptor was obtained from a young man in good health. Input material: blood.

The CDR3 loop reads CASKTSGRLQETQYF. The CDR3, as DNA: TGTGCCAGCAAGACTAGCGGGAGGTTGCAAGAGACCCAGTACTTC. V usage is TRBV27 and J usage is TRBJ2-5; the match to TRBD2 covers 13 bases. The CDR3 sequence is 15 residues long. After removal of 7 bases from V and 2 bases from J, the junction contained 4 bases not matched to a gene. CDR1 and CDR2 (germline): MNHEY, SMNVEV (reference sequence).